Below are 6 T cell receptor beta chains sequenced from a single sample in a study of T cell repertoires in cytomegalovirus infection (dated by TCRdb to between 2019 and 2020). These receptors lack a known antigen. Sequencer: Illumina HiSeq 1500. TCRdb reprocessed the public reads (quality trimming at Q25 with fastp, clone calling with MiXCR) and kept in-frame beta chains. Entries that share a CDR3 protein sequence are merged under the most common genes and DNA. Recorded for this sample are a few hundred thousand distinct CDR3 sequences; 20% to 30% of them occurred a single time. Of the sample, 13% is held by the ten largest clones. Read against the paper, the sample's treatment or condition label means: in vitro stimulation with specific CMV peptide epitopes to enrich CMV-specific T cells. Material: cultured PBMCs, obtained from culture after CMV antigen stimulation. These receptors were obtained from a human donor in good health (CMV status not recorded). Some clones in this sample may be carry-over from other donors' samples.

This clonotype was detected many times. The chain combines TRBV7-2 with TRBJ1-2; D is perhaps TRBD1 (6 bases). Germline V CDR1 and CDR2: SGHTA, FQGNSA. Trimming took 6 bases from V and 4 from J, leaving 12 bases between them. The CDR3 spans 13 residues. The CDR3 sequence: CASREGGGYGYTF. CDR3 DNA sequence: TGTGCCAGCAGGGAAGGGGGAGGCTATGGCTACACCTTC.

This clonotype was seen a handful of times. The V gene is TRBV9, the J gene TRBJ2-2; 9 positions match TRBD1. This CDR3 is built from 15 residues. The germline gives CDR1 SGDLS, CDR2 YYNGEE. The junction had 4 bases not matched to a gene; V was cut back by 3 bases and J by 4 bases. The CDR3 here is CASSAGQGPTGELFF. CDR3 DNA sequence: TGTGCCAGCAGCGCGGGACAGGGTCCCACCGGGGAGCTGTTTTTT.

This clonotype has ten or more counts. The chain is built from TRBV7-2 and TRBJ2-3; 11 bases are a match to TRBD2. The CDR3 is 13 residues long. Losses at the gene ends were 9 bases for V and 4 bases for J; bases not matched to a gene: 3. The germline gives CDR1 SGHTA, CDR2 FQGNSA. The CDR3 reads CASRGLAADTQYF. The CDR3 DNA follows: TGTGCCAGTCGGGGACTAGCGGCAGATACGCAGTATTTT.

The rearrangement uses TRBV6-5 and TRBJ1-2; weak D call: TRBD1 (6 bases). Trimming shortened V by 6 bases and J by 2 bases, and 7 bases separated the two germline ends. Looked up from germline, CDR1 is MNHEY and CDR2 is SVGAGI. The CDR3 totals 12 residues. The CDR3 sequence: CASRGQNYGYTF. CDR3 DNA sequence: TGTGCCAGCAGAGGACAGAACTATGGCTACACCTTC.

The chain carries TRBV11-3 and TRBJ2-5; TRBD2 is a possible D gene (7 bases). Germline CDR1 SGHNT, CDR2 YENEEA. The CDR3 extends over 15 amino acids. Trimming took 6 bases from V and 5 from J, leaving 19 bases between them. CDR3 DNA sequence: TGTGCCAGCAGTCGGTACCGGGGGGCGGGGGAGACCCAGTACTTC. Protein sequence: CASSRYRGAGETQYF.

This clonotype was picked up a small number of times. V gene TRBV7-2 combines with J gene TRBJ2-3; tentatively, D is TRBD1 or TRBD2 (6 bases each). The CDR3 extends over 14 amino acids. V lost 5 bases to trimming and J lost 6 bases, with 15 bases between them. Looked up from germline, CDR1 is SGHTA and CDR2 is FQGNSA. The CDR3 is CASSILRGLDTQYF. Here the CDR3 DNA reads TGTGCCAGCAGCATCCTTCGGGGGCTCGATACGCAGTATTTT. The full variable domain, with the rest looked up from reference TRBV7-2 and TRBJ2-3, is GAGVSQSPSNKVTEKGKDVELRCDPISGHTALYWYRQSLGQGLEFLIYFQGNSAPDKSGLPSDRFSAERTGGSVSTLTIQRTQQEDSAVYLCASSILRGLDTQYFGPGTRLTVL.